The 17 T cell receptor beta chains reported below all come from one sample, sequenced in a study of T cell responses to AZD1222 COVID-19 vaccine. Clones were sequenced by immunoSEQ multiplex PCR, and TCRdb holds only the in-frame ones, with some missing. The table includes approximately 170,000 clones, approximately 90% detected once. The sequencing used peripheral blood, collected on day 0 of AZD1222 vaccination. The receptors come from an adult in good health.

The chain uses TRBV7-3 and TRBJ2-2; TRBD2 might be the D (5 bases). V lost 2 bases, J lost 3 bases, and 10 bases lay in between. The germline CDR1 and CDR2 sequences are SGHTA and FQGTGA. The CDR3 is 15 residues long. CDR3 region: CASSLHQDYTGELFF. The CDR3, as DNA: TGTGCCAGCAGCTTACATCAGGACTACACCGGGGAGCTGTTTTTT.

The CDR3 loop is CASSPQGAGATNEKLFF. The DNA for the CDR3 is TGTGCCAGCTCACCCCAGGGGGCTGGGGCAACTAATGAAAAACTGTTTTTT. This rearrangement joins TRBV18 to TRBJ1-4, with 8 positions matching TRBD1. The CDR3 length is 17 residues. Germline CDR1 is KGHSH and CDR2 is LQKENI. J lost 0 bases, V lost 3 bases, and 6 bases had no gene match.

The rearrangement uses TRBV5-1 and TRBJ2-7; D remains unclear. V lost 0 bases to trimming and J lost 5 bases, with 12 bases between them. The germline V gene encodes CDR1 SGHRS and CDR2 YFSETQ. This CDR3 has 14 amino acids. The CDR3 nucleotides read TGCGCCAGCAGCTTGGGCACGTCCCCCCACGAGCAGTACTTC. This sequence encodes CASSLGTSPHEQYF. Supplemented by reference TRBV5-1 and TRBJ2-7, the full variable domain reads KAGVTQTPRYLIKTRGQQVTLSCSPISGHRSVSWYQQTPGQGLQFLFEYFSETQRNKGNFPGRFSGRQFSNSRSEMNVSTLELGDSALYLCASSLGTSPHEQYFGPGTRLTVT.

The chain carries TRBV9 and TRBJ2-7; tentatively, D is TRBD2 (5 bases). The germline CDR1 and CDR2 sequences are SGDLS and YYNGEE. V shed 3 bases and J shed 3 bases, with 19 bases lying between them. The CDR3 loop spans 16 amino acids. The CDR3 here is CASSASTAGSLYEQYF. As DNA, the CDR3 is TGTGCCAGCAGCGCTTCCACTGCGGGCTCACTCTACGAGCAGTACTTC.

The chain links TRBV7-6 to TRBJ1-1; perhaps TRBD1 as D (5 bases). Germline V gene lookup returns CDR1 SGHVS and CDR2 FNYEAQ. This CDR3 contains 16 residues. Trimming removed 7 bases at V and 3 bases at J, with 21 bases between. CDR3 region: CASIPSSAGGDTEAFF. The CDR3 DNA follows: TGTGCCAGCATCCCTAGTTCAGCGGGGGGGGACACTGAAGCTTTCTTT.

The V call is TRBV28, the J call TRBJ1-6, with 9 positions matching TRBD1. This CDR3 is 14 amino acids long. Per germline, CDR1 MDHEN and CDR2 SYDVKM. V trimming: 8 bases; J trimming: 10 bases; junction bases outside the gene matches: 9. CDR3 protein: CASADRGKGSPLHF. CDR3 sequence (DNA): TGTGCCAGCGCGGACAGGGGAAAGGGGTCACCCCTCCACTTT.

This chain connects TRBV5-1 to TRBJ1-6; 8 bases line up with TRBD1. CDR3 length equals 14 residues. In germline, CDR1 is SGHRS, CDR2 YFSETQ. The ends lost 4 bases at V and 8 bases at J; junction bases unmatched: 5. The CDR3 loop reads CASSVGTGHSPLHF. As DNA, the CDR3 is TGCGCCAGCAGCGTCGGGACAGGACATTCACCCCTCCACTTT.

This chain connects TRBV19 to TRBJ1-5; D unresolved. The CDR3 is 12 amino acids. The germline CDR1 and CDR2 sequences are LNHDA and SQIVND (reference sequence). The V gene lost 8 bases and the J gene lost 6 bases, with 11 bases spanning the gap. As DNA, the CDR3 is TGTGCCAGTCCCCCGGGGATTCAGCCCCAGCATTTT. It yields the protein CASPPGIQPQHF.

The chain carries TRBV6-5 and TRBJ2-3; D could derive from TRBD1 or TRBD2 (5 bases each). This CDR3 region has 14 residues. V shed 7 bases and J shed 4 bases, with 15 bases lying between them. Per germline, CDR1 MNHEY and CDR2 SVGAGI. CDR3 sequence reads: CASKGFREPDTQYF. Written as DNA, the CDR3 is TGTGCCAGCAAGGGTTTCAGGGAGCCAGATACGCAGTATTTT.

V usage is TRBV2 and J usage is TRBJ2-5, with a tentative D call TRBD2 (5 bases). The CDR3 runs to 17 residues. The V gene lost 3 bases and the J gene lost 4 bases, with 21 bases spanning the gap. Germline loops: CDR1 SNHLY, CDR2 FYNNEI. Here the CDR3 reads CASSERFRPGSGETQYF. DNA for the CDR3: TGTGCCAGCAGTGAGCGGTTTCGCCCGGGGAGCGGAGAGACCCAGTACTTC.

This clone was seen just once. The J gene is TRBJ2-5, the V gene TRBV28; D unresolved. Trimming stripped 5 bases from V and 5 bases from J, with 15 bases between. Germline V gene lookup returns CDR1 MDHEN and CDR2 SYDVKM. The CDR3 loop spans 14 amino acids. This CDR3 is CASSPFRLEETQYF. The CDR3 DNA sequence: TGTGCCAGCAGTCCCTTCCGTTTGGAGGAGACCCAGTACTTC.

The chain employs TRBV24-1 and TRBJ1-6, with 9 bases fitting TRBD1. Germline V gene data show CDR1 as KGHDR and CDR2 as SFDVKD. The CDR3 has 15 residues. V was pared by 2 bases and J by 10 bases, with 5 bases of the junction left unmatched. DNA of the CDR3: TGTGCCACCAGTGATTCGAGGACAGGGGACTCACCCCTCCACTTT. It codes for CATSDSRTGDSPLHF.

The rearrangement links TRBV5-5 to TRBJ1-3; the D is unclear. Trimming stripped 0 bases from V and 0 bases from J, with 4 bases between. Germline CDR1 reads SGHKS; CDR2 reads YYEKEE (reference sequence). The CDR3 is made up of 14 amino acids. CDR3 coding DNA: TGTGCCAGCAGCTTGGTAGCCTCTGGAAACACCATATATTTT. Amino acids: CASSLVASGNTIYF.

This clone occurred once. The V gene is TRBV28, the J gene TRBJ1-2, with a possible D match to TRBD1 (6 bases). V lost 6 bases to trimming and J lost 6 bases, with 17 bases between them. Germline CDR1 MDHEN, CDR2 SYDVKM. This CDR3 region has 14 residues. Written as DNA, the CDR3 is TGTGCCAGCAGACCGTGGGGGGGGCAACATGGCTACACCTTC. Its protein product is CASRPWGGQHGYTF.

This chain uses TRBV5-1 with TRBJ1-2; no reliable D call. The CDR3 contains 14 residues. The germline V gene encodes CDR1 SGHRS and CDR2 YFSETQ. Trimming cost V 8 bases and J 4 bases, with 18 bases left between them. CDR3 sequence reads: CASSTAGLLYGYTF. CDR3 DNA sequence: TGCGCCAGTTCCACCGCTGGACTGCTCTATGGCTACACCTTC. The variable domain in full, with the rest retrieved from reference TRBV5-1 and TRBJ1-2, is KAGVTQTPRYLIKTRGQQVTLSCSPISGHRSVSWYQQTPGQGLQFLFEYFSETQRNKGNFPGRFSGRQFSNSRSEMNVSTLELGDSALYLCASSTAGLLYGYTFGSGTRLTVV.

The chain recombines TRBV19 with TRBJ2-7; weak D call: TRBD1 (6 bases). The V end was cut by 5 bases, the J end by 0 bases, with 11 bases between. Germline V gene data show CDR1 as LNHDA and CDR2 as SQIVND (reference sequence). CDR3 length: 14 amino acids. As DNA, the CDR3 is TGTGCCAGTAGTTTGCAGGGGAGCTCCTACGAGCAGTACTTC. Translating gives CASSLQGSSYEQYF.

The chain has TRBV18 and TRBJ1-2; D not certain. Germline CDR1 KGHSH, CDR2 LQKENI. V was pared by 2 bases and J by 4 bases, with 8 bases between. There are 13 residues in the CDR3. The CDR3 protein is CASSPKAVYGYTF. CDR3 DNA sequence: TGTGCCAGCTCACCAAAAGCCGTCTATGGCTACACCTTC.